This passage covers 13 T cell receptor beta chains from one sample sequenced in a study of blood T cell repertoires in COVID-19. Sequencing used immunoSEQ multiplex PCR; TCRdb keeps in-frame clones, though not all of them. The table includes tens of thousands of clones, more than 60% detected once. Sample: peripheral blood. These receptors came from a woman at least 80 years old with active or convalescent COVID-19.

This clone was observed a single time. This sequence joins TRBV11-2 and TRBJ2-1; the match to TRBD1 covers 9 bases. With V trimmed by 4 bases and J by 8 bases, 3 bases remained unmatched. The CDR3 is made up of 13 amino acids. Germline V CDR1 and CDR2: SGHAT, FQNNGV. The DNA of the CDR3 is TGTGCCAGCAGCTCAGGGACAGGGCATGAGCAGTTCTTC. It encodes CASSSGTGHEQFF.

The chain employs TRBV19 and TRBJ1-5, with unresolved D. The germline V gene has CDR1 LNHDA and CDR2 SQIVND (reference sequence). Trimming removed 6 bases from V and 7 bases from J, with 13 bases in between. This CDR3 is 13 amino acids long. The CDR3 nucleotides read TGTGCCAGTAGCAGATCTCGGGGACAGCCCCAGCATTTT. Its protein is CASSRSRGQPQHF.

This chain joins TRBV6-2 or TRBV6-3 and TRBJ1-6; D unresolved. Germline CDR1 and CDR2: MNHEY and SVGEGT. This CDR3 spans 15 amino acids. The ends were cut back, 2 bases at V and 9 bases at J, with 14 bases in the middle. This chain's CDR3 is CASSYKGGSPSPLHF. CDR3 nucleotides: TGTGCCAGCAGTTACAAGGGAGGGTCCCCTTCACCCCTCCACTTT.

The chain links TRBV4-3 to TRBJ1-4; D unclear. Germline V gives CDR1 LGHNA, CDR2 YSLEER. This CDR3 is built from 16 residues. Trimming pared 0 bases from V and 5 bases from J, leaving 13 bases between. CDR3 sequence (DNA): TGCGCCAGCAGCCAAGAAGGCGGGAGACCCAATGAAAAACTGTTTTTT. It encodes CASSQEGGRPNEKLFF.

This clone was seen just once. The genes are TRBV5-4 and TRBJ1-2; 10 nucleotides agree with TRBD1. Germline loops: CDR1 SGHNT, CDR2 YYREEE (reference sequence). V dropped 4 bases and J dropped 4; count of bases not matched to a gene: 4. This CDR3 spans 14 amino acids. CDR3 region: CASSRDRGFYGYTF. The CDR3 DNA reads TGTGCCAGCAGCAGGGACAGGGGCTTCTATGGCTACACCTTC.

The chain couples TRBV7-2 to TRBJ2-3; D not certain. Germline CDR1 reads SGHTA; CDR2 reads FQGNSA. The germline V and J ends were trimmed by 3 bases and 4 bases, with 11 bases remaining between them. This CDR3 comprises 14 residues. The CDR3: CASSLLYLPDTQYF. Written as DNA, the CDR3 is TGTGCCAGCAGCTTGTTGTATCTCCCAGATACGCAGTATTTT. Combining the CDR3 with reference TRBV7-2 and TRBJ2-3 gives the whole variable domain GAGVSQSPSNKVTEKGKDVELRCDPISGHTALYWYRQSLGQGLEFLIYFQGNSAPDKSGLPSDRFSAERTGGSVSTLTIQRTQQEDSAVYLCASSLLYLPDTQYFGPGTRLTVL.

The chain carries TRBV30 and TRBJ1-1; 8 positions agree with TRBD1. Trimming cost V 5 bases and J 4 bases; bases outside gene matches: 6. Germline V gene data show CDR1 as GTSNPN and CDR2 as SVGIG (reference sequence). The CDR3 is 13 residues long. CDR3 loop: CAWSYTGGTEAFF. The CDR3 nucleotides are TGTGCCTGGTCCTATACAGGGGGCACTGAAGCTTTCTTT.

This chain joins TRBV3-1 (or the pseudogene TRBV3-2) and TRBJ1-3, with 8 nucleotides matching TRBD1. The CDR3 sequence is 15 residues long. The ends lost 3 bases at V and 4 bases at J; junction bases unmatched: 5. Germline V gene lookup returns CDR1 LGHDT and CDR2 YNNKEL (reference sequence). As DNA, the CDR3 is TGTGCCAGCAGCCAGAATACAGGGGGAGGAAACACCATATATTTT. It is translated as CASSQNTGGGNTIYF.

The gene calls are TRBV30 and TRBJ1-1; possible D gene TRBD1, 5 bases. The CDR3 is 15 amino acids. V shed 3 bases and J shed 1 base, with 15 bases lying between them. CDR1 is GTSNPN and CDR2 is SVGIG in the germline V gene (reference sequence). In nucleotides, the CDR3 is TGTGCCTGGAGAAGGGGAGGACTGAAGAACACTGAAGCTTTCTTT. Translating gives CAWRRGGLKNTEAFF. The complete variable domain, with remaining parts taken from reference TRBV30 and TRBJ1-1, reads SQTIHQWPATLVQPVGSPLSLECTVEGTSNPNLYWYRQAAGRGLQLLFYSVGIGQISSEVPQNLSASRPQDRQFILSSKKLLLSDSGFYLCAWRRGGLKNTEAFFGQGTRLTVV.

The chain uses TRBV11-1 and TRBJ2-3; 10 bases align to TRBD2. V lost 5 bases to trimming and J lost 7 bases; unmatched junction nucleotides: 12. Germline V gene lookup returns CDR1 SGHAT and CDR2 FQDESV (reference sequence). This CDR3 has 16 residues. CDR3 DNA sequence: TGTGCCAGCAGCCGAGGGTTGTCTAGCGGGGGTAATACGCAGTATTTT. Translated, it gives CASSRGLSSGGNTQYF. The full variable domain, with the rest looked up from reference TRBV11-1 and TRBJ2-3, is EAEVAQSPRYKITEKSQAVAFWCDPISGHATLYWYRQILGQGPELLVQFQDESVVDDSQLPKDRFSAERLKGVDSTLKIQPAELGDSAMYLCASSRGLSSGGNTQYFGPGTRLTVL.

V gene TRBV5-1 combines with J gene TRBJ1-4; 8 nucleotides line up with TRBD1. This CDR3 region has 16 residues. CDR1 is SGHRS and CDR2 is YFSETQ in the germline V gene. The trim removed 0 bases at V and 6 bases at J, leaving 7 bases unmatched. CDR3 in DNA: TGCGCCAGCAGCTTGGCCCCGACAGGGGTCGATGAAAAACTGTTTTTT. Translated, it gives CASSLAPTGVDEKLFF.

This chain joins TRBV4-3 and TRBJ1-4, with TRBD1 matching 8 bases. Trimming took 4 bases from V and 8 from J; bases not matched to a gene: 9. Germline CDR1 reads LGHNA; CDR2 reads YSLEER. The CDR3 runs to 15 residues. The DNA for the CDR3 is TGCGCCAGCAGCCCGAACTCCAGGGGGCGAGAAAAACTGTTTTTT. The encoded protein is CASSPNSRGREKLFF.

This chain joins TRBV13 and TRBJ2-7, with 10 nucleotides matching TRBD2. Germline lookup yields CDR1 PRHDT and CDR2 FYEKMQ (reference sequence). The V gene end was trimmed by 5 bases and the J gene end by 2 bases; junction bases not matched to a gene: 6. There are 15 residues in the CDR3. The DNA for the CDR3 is TGTGCCAGCAGCACGATCACTAGCGGGGCCTACGAGCAGTACTTC. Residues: CASSTITSGAYEQYF. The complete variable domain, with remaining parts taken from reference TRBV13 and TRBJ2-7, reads AAGVIQSPRHLIKEKRETATLKCYPIPRHDTVYWYQQGPGQDPQFLISFYEKMQSDKGSIPDRFSAQQFSDYHSELNMSSLELGDSALYFCASSTITSGAYEQYFGPGTRLTVT.